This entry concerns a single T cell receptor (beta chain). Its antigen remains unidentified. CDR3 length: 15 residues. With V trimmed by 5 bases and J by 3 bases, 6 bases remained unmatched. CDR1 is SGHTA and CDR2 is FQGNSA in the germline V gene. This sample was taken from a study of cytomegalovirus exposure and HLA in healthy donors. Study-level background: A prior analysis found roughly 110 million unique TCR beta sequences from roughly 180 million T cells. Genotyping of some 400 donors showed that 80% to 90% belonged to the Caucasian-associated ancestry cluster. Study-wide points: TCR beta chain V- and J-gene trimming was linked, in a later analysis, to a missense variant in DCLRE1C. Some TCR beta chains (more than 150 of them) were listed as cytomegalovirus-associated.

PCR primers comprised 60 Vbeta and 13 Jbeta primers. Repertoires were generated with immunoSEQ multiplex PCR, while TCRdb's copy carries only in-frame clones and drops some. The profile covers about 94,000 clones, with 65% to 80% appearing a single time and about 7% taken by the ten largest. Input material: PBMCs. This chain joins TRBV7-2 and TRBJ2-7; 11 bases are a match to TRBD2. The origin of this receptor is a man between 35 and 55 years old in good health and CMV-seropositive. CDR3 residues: CASSHRLAGGYEQYF. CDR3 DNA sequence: TGTGCCAGCAGCCATCGGCTAGCGGGAGGCTACGAGCAGTACTTC.